The 6 T cell receptor beta chains below were found in one sample sequenced in a study of cytomegalovirus exposure and HLA in healthy donors. The repertoire was sequenced with immunoSEQ multiplex PCR; TCRdb's copy has only in-frame clones and lacks some. This sample carries 200,000 to 250,000 clones, roughly 84% of them seen once, and the ten largest clones take about 2%. Material for sequencing was PBMCs. All receptors come from a woman in her late teens or twenties in good health and CMV-seropositive.

This chain connects TRBV20-1 to TRBJ1-3; D gene ambiguous. The germline V gene encodes CDR1 DFQATT and CDR2 SNEGSKA (reference sequence). The CDR3 covers 11 residues. V shed 5 bases and J shed 8 bases, with 10 bases lying between them. This CDR3 reads CSADRGDTIYF. The CDR3 DNA sequence: TGCAGTGCTGATCGGGGAGACACCATATATTTT.

This clone was seen a few times. The chain uses TRBV27 and TRBJ1-1; no firm D call. V was shortened by 5 bases and J by 4 bases, with 8 bases between the two germline ends. The CDR3 is 12 residues long. The V gene's germline CDR1 is MNHEY and CDR2 SMNVEV (reference sequence). CDR3 sequence reads: CASSPSGTEAFF. The DNA of the CDR3 is TGTGCCAGCAGTCCCTCGGGCACTGAAGCTTTCTTT.

This clone was counted a single time. The chain employs TRBV27 and TRBJ2-7; 13 nucleotides match TRBD2. Germline V gene sequence: CDR1 MNHEY, CDR2 SMNVEV (reference sequence). V lost 10 bases and J lost 1; bases outside the gene matches: 10. The CDR3 spans 16 residues. Written as DNA, the CDR3 is TGTGCCACCTCACTAGCGGGAGGGTGGGGATCCTACGAGCAGTACTTC. It codes for CATSLAGGWGSYEQYF.

V is TRBV5-1 and J is TRBJ1-3; D unresolved. Per the germline V gene, CDR1 is SGHRS and CDR2 is YFSETQ. Trimming left V 2 bases short and J 2 bases short, with 8 bases between. This CDR3 contains 14 residues. CDR3 DNA: TGCGCCAGCAGCTTCGAGATAGCTGGAAACACCATATATTTT. This encodes CASSFEIAGNTIYF.

V is TRBV7-2 and J is TRBJ1-1; D is undetermined. Germline CDR1 reads SGHTA; CDR2 reads FQGNSA. This CDR3 is built from 13 residues. Trimming removed 5 bases at V and 0 bases at J, with 7 bases between. The CDR3 nucleotides are TGTGCCAGCAGCCCACAGATGAACACTGAAGCTTTCTTT. It translates to CASSPQMNTEAFF.

The chain recombines TRBV27 with TRBJ2-3, with 9 bases matching TRBD2. Germline assignment: CDR1 MNHEY and CDR2 SMNVEV (reference sequence). This CDR3 is 16 amino acids long. V lost 6 bases to trimming and J lost 2 bases; unmatched junction nucleotides: 9. CDR3 region: CASSRLAGGSTDTQYF. CDR3 DNA: TGTGCCAGCAGCCGTTTGGCGGGAGGGTCCACAGATACGCAGTATTTT.